This T cell receptor (beta chain) was observed in a study of metastatic and nonmetastatic thyroid tumors. Study background: It was across blood and tumor or nodule tissue from malignant and benign thyroid patients that repertoires were compared. Whole-study results and caveats: It was reported that TCR beta diversity was significantly higher in malignant thyroid tumors than benign nodules, in blood and tumor.

TCRdb reanalyzed the PCR reads via MiXCR. The table shows more than 10,000 clones, with roughly 28% occurring only once. The CDR3 is 12 amino acids. The V end lost 6 bases, the J end lost 8 bases, and 16 bases lay between the germline ends. Per the germline V gene, CDR1 is DFQATT and CDR2 is SNEGSKA (reference sequence). In this sample, this clone turned up a few times. Its antigen is unknown. Patients had received no treatment of any kind before thyroid surgery. The clonotype comes from a female donor with papillary thyroid cancer or a benign thyroid nodule (not recorded which). Some clones in this sample may be carry-over from other donors' samples. This chain connects TRBV20-1 to TRBJ1-1, with D perhaps matching TRBD1 (6 bases). Sequenced material: tumor tissue. The CDR3 DNA reads TGCAGTGCCACCCCGAGTGGGACAGAAGCTTTCTTT. This gives the protein CSATPSGTEAFF.